A selection of T cell receptor beta chains follows, all from one sample in a study of cytomegalovirus exposure and HLA in healthy donors. The protocol was immunoSEQ multiplex PCR, while the TCRdb copy is restricted to in-frame clones and leaves out a portion. The table has roughly 300,000 clones, roughly 87% seen once. Sequenced input: PBMCs. The receptors originated from a woman in her twenties or thirties in good health and CMV-seropositive. CDR3s include the opening cysteine and the closing phenylalanine or tryptophan. Fields, in order: CDR3 protein, CDR3 DNA, D gene, J gene, V gene, clone size. D genes are given only for firm matches. Size values are once, few and many counts, or a class for expanded clones, and some rows have none.

cdr3_aa: CASRLGQGVNSNQPQHF
cdr3_nt: TGTGCCAGCAGATTGGGACAGGGGGTCAATAGCAATCAGCCCCAGCATTTT
d_call: TRBD1
j_call: TRBJ1-5
v_call: TRBV18
clone_size: NA

cdr3_aa: CSVGSGGLEAFF
cdr3_nt: TGCAGCGTTGGCTCAGGGGGCCTTGAAGCTTTCTTT
d_call: TRBD1
j_call: TRBJ1-1
v_call: TRBV29-1
clone_size: NA

cdr3_aa: CASSPGITEAFF
cdr3_nt: TGTGCCAGCAGCCCGGGGATCACTGAAGCTTTCTTT
d_call: NA
j_call: TRBJ1-1
v_call: TRBV5-6
clone_size: NA

cdr3_aa: CAISVGQGVETQYF
cdr3_nt: TGTGCCATCAGTGTGGGACAGGGTGTGGAGACCCAGTACTTC
d_call: TRBD1
j_call: TRBJ2-5
v_call: TRBV10-3
clone_size: NA

cdr3_aa: CASSLVGGSNTGELFF
cdr3_nt: TGTGCCAGCAGCTTAGTTGGCGGCTCGAACACCGGGGAGCTGTTTTTT
d_call: NA
j_call: TRBJ2-2
v_call: TRBV7-2
clone_size: NA

cdr3_aa: CASSIALSGANVLTF
cdr3_nt: TGTGCCAGCAGCATAGCGTTGTCTGGGGCCAACGTCCTGACTTTC
d_call: NA
j_call: TRBJ2-6
v_call: TRBV5-6
clone_size: NA

cdr3_aa: CASSLAAGGRQWYEQYF
cdr3_nt: TGTGCCAGCAGCTTGGCCGCAGGCGGGAGACAGTGGTACGAGCAGTACTTC
d_call: TRBD2
j_call: TRBJ2-7
v_call: TRBV5-8
clone_size: NA

cdr3_aa: CASSYGTSGTEQYF
cdr3_nt: TGTGCCAGCAGCTACGGGACTAGCGGGACCGAGCAGTACTTC
d_call: TRBD2
j_call: TRBJ2-7
v_call: TRBV5-6
clone_size: once

cdr3_aa: CASNTLTGLFF
cdr3_nt: TGCGCCAGCAACACCCTGACAGGGCTGTTTTTT
d_call: TRBD1
j_call: TRBJ1-4
v_call: TRBV23-1
clone_size: NA

cdr3_aa: CASSKSGQGDNQPQHF
cdr3_nt: TGCGCCAGCAGCAAGTCGGGACAGGGTGATAATCAGCCCCAGCATTTT
d_call: TRBD1
j_call: TRBJ1-5
v_call: TRBV5-1
clone_size: NA

cdr3_aa: CASSPGQTTTNEKLFF
cdr3_nt: TGTGCCAGCAGCCCGGGACAGACCACAACTAATGAAAAACTGTTTTTT
d_call: TRBD1
j_call: TRBJ1-4
v_call: TRBV5-4
clone_size: once